Listed below are T cell receptor beta chains from one sample, sequenced in a study of shared clonotypes between healthy human individuals. Some clones are missing from TCRdb's copy, which holds only in-frame ones; the method was immunoSEQ multiplex PCR. Found here are over a million clones, 97% to 99% of them singletons; the top ten hold over 0.3%. Sample: naive CD4+ T cells sorted from blood. The receptors were gathered from a man aged 30 to 39 in good health. Both conserved end residues are trimmed from each CDR3. The order of the fields is V gene, J gene, clone size, CDR3 protein. A clone size is listed for some rows: how often the clone was seen (once, few, many), or a class if it is expanded.

>TRBV7-8|TRBJ2-7|-
ASSLSLGVGEQY
>TRBV14|TRBJ1-1|-
ASSQERVTEAF
>TRBV7-9|TRBJ1-4|-
ASSATTGGWEKLF
>TRBV7-9|TRBJ2-7|-
ASSPTFYEQY
>TRBV6-5|TRBJ1-2|-
ASSHGRTYGYT
>TRBV2|TRBJ2-1|-
ASSGATYNEQF
>TRBV6-5|TRBJ1-3|-
ASSYRPGNTIY
>TRBV28|TRBJ2-7|-
ASSPHFGQPPYEQY
>TRBV10-3|TRBJ1-2|-
AITDWTGRNDNGYT
>TRBV29-1|TRBJ2-7|-
SVTTQFGSYEQY
>TRBV28|TRBJ2-7|-
ASSPGRMGLAAYEQY
>TRBV5-1|TRBJ2-2|-
ASETSGRIGELF
>TRBV18|TRBJ2-1|-
ASSPPGPENEQF
>TRBV7-6|TRBJ2-1|once
ASMTSGSYEQF
>TRBV18|TRBJ1-1|-
ASSPRDHTEAF
>TRBV28|TRBJ1-4|-
ASSFPPHNEKLF
>TRBV14|TRBJ2-1|-
ASSRKYNEQF
>TRBV2|TRBJ1-2|-
ATHPGPNYGYT
>TRBV5-1|TRBJ2-7|-
ASRQGAYEQY
>TRBV7-2|TRBJ2-1|-
ASSLDSYNEQF
>TRBV6-4|TRBJ1-2|-
ASSESNTAGATNYGYT
>TRBV28|TRBJ1-5|-
ASSLLTSDSNQPQH
>TRBV29-1|TRBJ1-2|-
SVLRDREDYGYT
>TRBV28|TRBJ2-3|-
ASRTTSGSRDTQY
>TRBV12-2|TRBJ2-7|-
ASRLIVWGTYYEQY
>TRBV5-1|TRBJ2-7|-
ASSLDQGTYEQY
>TRBV28|TRBJ2-1|-
ASSLVQGSFYNEQF
>TRBV14|TRBJ1-2|-
ASSHLGQGNYGYT
>TRBV27|TRBJ2-1|-
ASSLLVAGGTSGNEQF
>TRBV5-1|TRBJ1-5|-
ASSRGTDFEPQH
>TRBV7-9|TRBJ2-5|-
AGRVGHQETQY
>TRBV6-5|TRBJ2-7|-
ASRTGTLFFNEQY
>TRBV6-1|TRBJ1-2|-
ASIPGQGFYGYT
>TRBV29-1|TRBJ2-5|-
SGRLAGVEETQY
>TRBV7-2|TRBJ2-3|-
ASSTSRLDTQY
>TRBV2|TRBJ2-7|-
ASSGYMSYEQY
>TRBV4-3|TRBJ2-3|-
ASSSGLAGLTDTQY
>TRBV6-5|TRBJ1-5|-
ASSRTGGQPQH
>TRBV5-1|TRBJ2-3|-
ASSSSGTSTDTQY
>TRBV5-1|TRBJ1-4|-
ASSPDRQLMHKLF
>TRBV7-9|TRBJ2-5|-
ASSFRELRETQY
>TRBV18|TRBJ1-3|-
ASSPSSPSSGNTIY
>TRBV19|TRBJ1-4|-
ASSITHRATNEKLF